This record looks at one T cell receptor (beta chain) sequence and its context. After removal of 2 bases from V and 7 bases from J, the junction contained 11 bases not matched to a gene. The CDR3 spans 18 residues. CDR1 SGDLS and CDR2 YYNGEE come from the germline V gene. Lymphocytes (intraepithelial and lamina propria) were released by processing the graft tissue. This specimen belongs to a study of graft-versus-host responses after intestinal transplantation. Assay used: immunoSEQ multiplex PCR; TCRdb lists only in-frame clones, some missing. Of 25,000 to 30,000 clones listed, around 83% are singletons.

This sequence was found in a human patient who received an intestinal transplant, so some T cells may come from the graft donor. The sample in question was ileum tissue, obtained 98 days after intestinal transplantation. The V and J genes are TRBV9 and TRBJ2-2; 13 bases match TRBD2. The CDR3 spells CASSVSLTSGGPNGELFF. The CDR3 DNA reads TGTGCCAGCAGCGTTTCACTGACTAGCGGGGGGCCCAACGGGGAGCTGTTTTTT.